The entry below describes one TCR beta chain. Its antigen remains unidentified. Naive CD4+ cells had CD25+ Tregs removed. The ends lost 5 bases at V and 5 bases at J; junction bases unmatched: 7. The length of the CDR3 is 15 residues. Per germline, CDR1 SGHAT and CDR2 FQNNGV. Points from the study as a whole: The larger-cohort validation was restricted to a single TCR beta V-J rearrangement rather than whole repertoires.

Constant-region reverse primers amplified full-length variable regions, followed by semi-nested Nested Universal Primer A PCR. MiXCR was run by TCRdb on the 5' RACE reads, yielding one entry per CDR3 protein. The table includes roughly 54,000 distinct CDR3 sequences, roughly 18% detected once. This receptor was taken from a female donor with breast cancer. V and J are TRBV11-2 and TRBJ2-2; 8 bases agree with TRBD2. The sequenced sample consisted of naive CD4+ T cells sorted from blood. Regarding subset: naive CD4+ T cells, CD4+CD45RA+CD25-. Here the CDR3 reads CASSGPAGATGELFF. The CDR3 DNA reads TGTGCCAGCAGCGGACCAGCGGGAGCAACCGGGGAGCTGTTTTTT.